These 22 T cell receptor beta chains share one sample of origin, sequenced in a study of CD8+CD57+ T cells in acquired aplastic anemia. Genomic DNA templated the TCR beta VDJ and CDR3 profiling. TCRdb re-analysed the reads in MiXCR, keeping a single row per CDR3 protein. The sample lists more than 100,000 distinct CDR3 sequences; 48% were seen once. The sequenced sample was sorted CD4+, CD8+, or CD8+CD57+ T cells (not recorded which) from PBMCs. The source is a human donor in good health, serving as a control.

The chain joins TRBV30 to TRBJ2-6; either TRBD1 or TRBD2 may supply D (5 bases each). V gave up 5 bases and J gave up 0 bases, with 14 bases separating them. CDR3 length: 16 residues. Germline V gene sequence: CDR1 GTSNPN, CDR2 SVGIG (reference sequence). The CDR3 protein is CAWDSSAFSGANVLTF. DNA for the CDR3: TGTGCCTGGGACAGTAGCGCCTTCTCTGGGGCCAACGTCCTGACTTTC.

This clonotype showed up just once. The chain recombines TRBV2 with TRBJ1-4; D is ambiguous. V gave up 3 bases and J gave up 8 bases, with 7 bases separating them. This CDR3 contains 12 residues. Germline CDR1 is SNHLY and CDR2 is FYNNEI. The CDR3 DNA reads TGTGCCAGCAGTGATCCTGAGGAAAAACTGTTTTTT. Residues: CASSDPEEKLFF. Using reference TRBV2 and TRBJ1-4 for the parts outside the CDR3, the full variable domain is EPEVTQTPSHQVTQMGQEVILRCVPISNHLYFYWYRQILGQKVEFLVSFYNNEISEKSEIFDDQFSVERPDGSNFTLKIRSTKLEDSAMYFCASSDPEEKLFFGSGTQLSVL.

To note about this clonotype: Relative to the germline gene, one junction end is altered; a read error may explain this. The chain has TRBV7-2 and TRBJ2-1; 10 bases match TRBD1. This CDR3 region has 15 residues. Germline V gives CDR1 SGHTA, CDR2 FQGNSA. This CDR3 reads CASSLAWTGGNEQFF. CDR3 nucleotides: TGTGCTAGCAGCTTAGCATGGACAGGGGGCAATGAGCAGTTCTTC. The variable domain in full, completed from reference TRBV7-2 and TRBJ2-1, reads GAGVSQSPSNKVTEKGKDVELRCDPISGHTALYWYRQSLGQGLEFLIYFQGNSAPDKSGLPSDRFSAERTGGSVSTLTIQRTQQEDSAVYLCASSLAWTGGNEQFFGPGTRLTVL.

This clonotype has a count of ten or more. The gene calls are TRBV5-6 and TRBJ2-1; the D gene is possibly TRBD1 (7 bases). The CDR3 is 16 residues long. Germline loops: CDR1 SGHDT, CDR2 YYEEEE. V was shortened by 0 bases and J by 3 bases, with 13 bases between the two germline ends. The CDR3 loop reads CASSLEQGRIYNEQFF. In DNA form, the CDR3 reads TGTGCCAGCAGCTTGGAACAGGGGAGGATCTACAATGAGCAGTTCTTC. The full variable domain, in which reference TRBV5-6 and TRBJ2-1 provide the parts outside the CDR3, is DAGVTQSPTHLIKTRGQQVTLRCSPKSGHDTVSWYQQALGQGPQFIFQYYEEEERQRGNFPDRFSGHQFPNYSSELNVNALLLGDSALYLCASSLEQGRIYNEQFFGPGTRLTVL.

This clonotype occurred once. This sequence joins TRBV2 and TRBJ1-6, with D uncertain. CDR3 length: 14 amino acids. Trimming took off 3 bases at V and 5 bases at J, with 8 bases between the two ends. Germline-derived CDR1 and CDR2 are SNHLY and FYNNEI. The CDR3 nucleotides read TGTGCCAGCAGTGAGAAAAGTAATAATTCACCCCTCCACTTT. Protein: CASSEKSNNSPLHF.

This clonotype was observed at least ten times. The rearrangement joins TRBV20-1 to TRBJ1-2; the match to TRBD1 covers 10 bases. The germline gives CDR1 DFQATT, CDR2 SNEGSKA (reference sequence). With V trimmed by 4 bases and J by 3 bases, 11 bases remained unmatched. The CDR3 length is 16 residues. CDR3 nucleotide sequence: TGCAGTGCTACTGGACAGGGGGGATGGGGCGACTATGGCTACACCTTC. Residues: CSATGQGGWGDYGYTF.

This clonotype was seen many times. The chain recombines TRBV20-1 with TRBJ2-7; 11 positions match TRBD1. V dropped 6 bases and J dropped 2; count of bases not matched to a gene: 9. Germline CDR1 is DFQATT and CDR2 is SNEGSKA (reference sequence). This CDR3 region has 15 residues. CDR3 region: CSAIYPGQGAYEQYF. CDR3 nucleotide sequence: TGCAGTGCCATTTATCCGGGACAGGGGGCCTACGAGCAGTACTTC.

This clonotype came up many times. As DNA, the CDR3 is TGCGCCAGCAGCTTGGACGACCCTAGCACAGATACGCAGTATTTT. Translation gives CASSLDDPSTDTQYF. The chain recombines TRBV5-1 with TRBJ2-3, with D uncertain. Germline V gives CDR1 SGHRS, CDR2 YFSETQ. Between the trimmed V and J ends, which lost 0 bases and 0 bases, there was a span of 8 bases. This CDR3 comprises 15 residues. The full variable domain, completed using reference TRBV5-1 and TRBJ2-3, is KAGVTQTPRYLIKTRGQQVTLSCSPISGHRSVSWYQQTPGQGLQFLFEYFSETQRNKGNFPGRFSGRQFSNSRSEMNVSTLELGDSALYLCASSLDDPSTDTQYFGPGTRLTVL.

CDR3 loop: CASSPGAAGNTEAFF. CDR3 DNA sequence: TGTGCCAGCTCACCGGGGGCGGCGGGGAACACTGAAGCTTTCTTT. The rearrangement links TRBV18 to TRBJ1-1, with D possibly matching TRBD1 (6 bases). Germline loops: CDR1 KGHSH, CDR2 LQKENI. This CDR3 spans 15 amino acids. V dropped 3 bases and J dropped 1 base, with 12 bases sitting between them. The complete variable domain, with remaining parts taken from reference TRBV18 and TRBJ1-1, reads NAGVMQNPRHLVRRRGQEARLRCSPMKGHSHVYWYRQLPEEGLKFMVYLQKENIIDESGMPKERFSAEFPKEGPSILRIQQVVRGDSAAYFCASSPGAAGNTEAFFGQGTRLTVV.

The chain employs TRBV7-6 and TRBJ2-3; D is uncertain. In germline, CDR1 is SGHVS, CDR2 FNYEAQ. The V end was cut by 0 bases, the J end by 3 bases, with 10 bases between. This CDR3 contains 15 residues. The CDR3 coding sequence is TGTGCCAGCAGCTTAGCGACCCAGCTTACAGATACGCAGTATTTT. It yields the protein CASSLATQLTDTQYF.

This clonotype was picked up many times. CDR3 region: CASSFGSRGTGSITIYF. As DNA, the CDR3 is TGTGCCAGCAGCTTCGGATCCCGGGGGACAGGGAGTATCACCATATATTTT. The J gene is TRBJ1-3, the V gene TRBV11-2; 9 bases are shared with TRBD1. Per germline, CDR1 SGHAT and CDR2 FQNNGV. The CDR3 sequence is 17 residues long. V gave up 3 bases and J gave up 9 bases; unmatched junction bases: 15.

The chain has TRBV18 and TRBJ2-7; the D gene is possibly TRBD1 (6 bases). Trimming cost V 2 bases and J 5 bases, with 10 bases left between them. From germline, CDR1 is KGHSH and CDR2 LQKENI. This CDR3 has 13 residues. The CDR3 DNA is TGTGCCAGCTCACCAGAGGGACACAACGAGCAGTACTTC. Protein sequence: CASSPEGHNEQYF.

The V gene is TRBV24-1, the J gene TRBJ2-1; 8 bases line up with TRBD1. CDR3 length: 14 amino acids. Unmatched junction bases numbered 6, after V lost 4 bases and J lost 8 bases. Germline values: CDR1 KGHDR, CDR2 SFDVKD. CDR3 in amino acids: CATSEGQGLDEQFF. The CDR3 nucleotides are TGTGCCACCAGTGAAGGACAGGGCTTAGATGAGCAGTTCTTC.

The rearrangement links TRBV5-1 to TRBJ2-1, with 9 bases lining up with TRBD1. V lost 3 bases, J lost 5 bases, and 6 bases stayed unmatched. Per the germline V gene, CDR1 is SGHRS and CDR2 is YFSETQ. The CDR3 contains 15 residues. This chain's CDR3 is CASSWTGVSHNEQFF. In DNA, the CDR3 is TGCGCCAGCAGCTGGACAGGGGTCTCACACAATGAGCAGTTCTTC.

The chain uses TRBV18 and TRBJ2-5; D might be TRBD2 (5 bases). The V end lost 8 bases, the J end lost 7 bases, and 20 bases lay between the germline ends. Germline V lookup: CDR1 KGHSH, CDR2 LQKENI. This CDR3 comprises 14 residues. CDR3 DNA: TGTGCCAGCCCACTGGAAGGGTCGGGGTGGACCCAGTACTTC. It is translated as CASPLEGSGWTQYF.

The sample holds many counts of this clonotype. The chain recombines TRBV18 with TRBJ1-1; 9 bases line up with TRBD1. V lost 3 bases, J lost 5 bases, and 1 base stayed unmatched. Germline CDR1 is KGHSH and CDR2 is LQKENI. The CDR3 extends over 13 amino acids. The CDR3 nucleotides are TGTGCCAGCTCACCGGGACAGGGAACTGAAGCTTTCTTT. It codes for CASSPGQGTEAFF.

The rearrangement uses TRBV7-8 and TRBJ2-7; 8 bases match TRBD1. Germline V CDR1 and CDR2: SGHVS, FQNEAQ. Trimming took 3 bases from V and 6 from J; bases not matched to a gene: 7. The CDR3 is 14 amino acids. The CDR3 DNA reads TGTGCCAGCAGCTTCGACAGGGGAATGGGCGAGCAGTACTTC. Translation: CASSFDRGMGEQYF.

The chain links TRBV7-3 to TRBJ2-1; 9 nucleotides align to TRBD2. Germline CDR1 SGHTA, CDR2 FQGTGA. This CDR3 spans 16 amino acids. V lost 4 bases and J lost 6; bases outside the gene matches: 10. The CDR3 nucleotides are TGTGCCAGCAGCTCCGGGCTAGCGGGGTCAAGCAATGAGCAGTTCTTC. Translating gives CASSSGLAGSSNEQFF.

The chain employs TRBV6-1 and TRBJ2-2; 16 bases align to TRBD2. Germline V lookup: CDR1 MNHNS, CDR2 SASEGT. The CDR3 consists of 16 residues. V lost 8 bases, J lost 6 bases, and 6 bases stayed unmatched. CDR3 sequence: CASRRGTSGGAGELFF. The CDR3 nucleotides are TGTGCCAGCCGTCGCGGGACTAGCGGGGGGGCCGGGGAGCTGTTTTTT.

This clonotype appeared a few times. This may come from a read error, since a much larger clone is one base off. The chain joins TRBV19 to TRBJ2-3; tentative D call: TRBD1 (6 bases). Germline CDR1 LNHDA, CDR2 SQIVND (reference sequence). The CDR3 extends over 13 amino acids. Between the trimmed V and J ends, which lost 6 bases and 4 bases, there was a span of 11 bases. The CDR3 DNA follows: TGTGCCAGTAGGGACAGACCCGCAGATACGCAGTATTTT. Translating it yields CASRDRPADTQYF.

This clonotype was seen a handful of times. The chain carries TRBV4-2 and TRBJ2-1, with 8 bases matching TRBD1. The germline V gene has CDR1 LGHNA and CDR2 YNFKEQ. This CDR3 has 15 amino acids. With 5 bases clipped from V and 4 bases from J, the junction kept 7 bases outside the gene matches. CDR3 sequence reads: CASSTRQGAYNEQFF. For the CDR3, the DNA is TGTGCCAGCAGCACCCGGCAGGGGGCTTACAATGAGCAGTTCTTC.

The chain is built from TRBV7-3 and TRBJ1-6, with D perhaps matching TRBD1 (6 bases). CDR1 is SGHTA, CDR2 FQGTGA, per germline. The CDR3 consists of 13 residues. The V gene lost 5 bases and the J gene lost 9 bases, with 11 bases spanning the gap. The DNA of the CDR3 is TGTGCCAGCAGCCGGACAGAGTTTTCACCCCTCCACTTT. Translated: CASSRTEFSPLHF.